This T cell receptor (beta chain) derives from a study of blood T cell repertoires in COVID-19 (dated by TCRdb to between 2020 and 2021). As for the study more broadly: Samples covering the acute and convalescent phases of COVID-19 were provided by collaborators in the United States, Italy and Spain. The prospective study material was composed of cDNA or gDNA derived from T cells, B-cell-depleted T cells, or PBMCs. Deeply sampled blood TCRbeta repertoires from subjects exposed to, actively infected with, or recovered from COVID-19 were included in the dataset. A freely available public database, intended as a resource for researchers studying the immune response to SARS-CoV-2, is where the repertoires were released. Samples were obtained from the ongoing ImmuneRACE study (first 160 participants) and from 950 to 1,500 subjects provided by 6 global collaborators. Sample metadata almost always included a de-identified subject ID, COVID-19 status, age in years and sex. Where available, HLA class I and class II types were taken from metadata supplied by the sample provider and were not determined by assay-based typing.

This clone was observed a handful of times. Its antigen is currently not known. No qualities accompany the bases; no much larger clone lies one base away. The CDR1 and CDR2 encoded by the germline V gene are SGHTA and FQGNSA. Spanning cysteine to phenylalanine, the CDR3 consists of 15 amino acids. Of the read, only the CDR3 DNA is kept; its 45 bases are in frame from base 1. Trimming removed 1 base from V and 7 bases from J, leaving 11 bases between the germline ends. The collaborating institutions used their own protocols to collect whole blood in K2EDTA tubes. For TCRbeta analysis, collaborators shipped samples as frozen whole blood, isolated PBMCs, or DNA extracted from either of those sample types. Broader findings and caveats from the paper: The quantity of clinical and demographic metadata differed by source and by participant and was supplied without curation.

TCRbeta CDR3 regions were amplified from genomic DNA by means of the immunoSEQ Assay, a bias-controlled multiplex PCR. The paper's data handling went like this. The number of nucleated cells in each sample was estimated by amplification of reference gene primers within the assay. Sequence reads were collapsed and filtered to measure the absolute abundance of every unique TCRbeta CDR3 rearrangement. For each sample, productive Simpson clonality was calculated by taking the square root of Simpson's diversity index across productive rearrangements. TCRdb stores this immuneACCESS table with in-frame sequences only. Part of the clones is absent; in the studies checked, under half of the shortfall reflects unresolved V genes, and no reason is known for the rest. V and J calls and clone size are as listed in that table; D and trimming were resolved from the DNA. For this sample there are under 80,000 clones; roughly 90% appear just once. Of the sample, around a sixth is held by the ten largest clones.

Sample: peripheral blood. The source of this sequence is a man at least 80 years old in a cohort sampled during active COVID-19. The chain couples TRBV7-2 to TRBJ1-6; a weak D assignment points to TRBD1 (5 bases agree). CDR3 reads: CASSLGGENNSPLHF. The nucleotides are TGTGCCAGCAGCTTAGGGGGGGAAAACAATTCACCCCTCCACTTT.